The sample holds a few counts of the clone carrying this T cell receptor beta chain. The antigen remains unidentified. The CDR3 runs to 15 residues. Trimming stripped 6 bases from V and 1 base from J, with 15 bases between. The data are from a study of post-analysis software for immune sequencing data. Overall study context: The disease courses covered relapsing-remitting, secondary progressive and progressive-relapsing multiple sclerosis.

Presence of unique molecular identifiers characterized the TCR beta cDNA libraries. Each batch of about 1 to 11 million T cells produced 500,000 to 550,000 cDNA molecules. One entry per CDR3 protein, called by TCRdb with MiXCR from the PCR reads. The sample lists 650,000 to 900,000 distinct CDR3 sequences, approximately 44% occurring once. Study-level points and caveats: A few TRBV segments occurring more often in patients than controls included TRBV5-6, TRBV5-1 and TRBV20-1. Multiple sclerosis was associated with a significant reduction in normalized Chao1 diversity relative to controls. By F measure, strong co-clustering occurred among samples prepared in the same batch.

Specimen: blood. The clonotype was recovered from a girl aged 10-17 years with multiple sclerosis. The chain recombines TRBV12-3 or TRBV12-4 with TRBJ1-2; the D is unclear. CDR3 coding DNA: TGTGCCAGCAGCCCCGGCCAGAGGATTAACTATGGCTACACCTTC. The encoded protein is CASSPGQRINYGYTF.